Presented here are 18 T cell receptor beta chains from one specimen sequenced in a study of CD8 T cells in ankylosing spondylitis. Antigens for these TCRs are unknown. TCRdb processed the 5' RACE reads anew with MiXCR; each CDR3 protein has one entry. The sample lists roughly 700,000 distinct CDR3 sequences, roughly 19% occurring once. Study observations and caveats: The study identified a TCR beta motif of under 10 highly homologous variants that appeared characteristic of ankylosing spondylitis blood.

Material: blood, either unsorted or a sorted T cell fraction (not recorded which). These receptors all stem from a male donor with ankylosing spondylitis.

The chain joins TRBV20-1 to TRBJ1-1, with 9 nucleotides matching TRBD1. The V gene's germline CDR1 is DFQATT and CDR2 SNEGSKA (reference sequence). The CDR3 consists of 16 residues. The V gene end was trimmed by 3 bases and the J gene end by 2 bases; junction bases not matched to a gene: 10. CDR3: CSASFRRQGDNTEAFF. The DNA for the CDR3 is TGCAGTGCTAGTTTTAGGCGACAGGGGGATAACACTGAAGCTTTCTTT.

The genes are TRBV5-1 and TRBJ2-4; TRBD1 matches at 9 bases. CDR1 SGHRS and CDR2 YFSETQ come from the germline V gene. The CDR3 covers 14 residues. V was pared by 4 bases and J by 4 bases, with 3 bases of the junction left unmatched. The CDR3, as DNA: TGCGCCAGCAGCCCCGGGACAGGGAAAAACATTCAGTACTTC. This encodes CASSPGTGKNIQYF.

This clonotype turned up a few times. The rearrangement links TRBV6-4 to TRBJ1-1; the match to TRBD1 covers 9 bases. CDR1 is MRHNA and CDR2 is SNTAGT in the germline V gene. The CDR3 covers 13 residues. The V gene end was trimmed by 6 bases and the J gene end by 6 bases; junction bases not matched to a gene: 5. The CDR3 nucleotides are TGTGCCAGCAGAGAGACAGGGGGTGCTGAAGCTTTCTTT. The encoded protein is CASRETGGAEAFF.

This clonotype was seen a few times. The chain links TRBV6-5 to TRBJ2-7; 7 positions match TRBD1. Germline V CDR1 and CDR2: MNHEY, SVGAGI. V dropped 4 bases and J dropped 5; count of bases not matched to a gene: 2. This CDR3 contains 12 residues. As DNA, the CDR3 is TGTGCCAGCAGTTTAGGGACAGACGAGCAGTACTTC. This codes for CASSLGTDEQYF.

The chain combines TRBV11-2 with TRBJ2-5; D tentatively reads TRBD1 or TRBD2 (5 bases each). This CDR3 spans 17 amino acids. Trimming took off 4 bases at V and 1 base at J, with 19 bases between the two ends. CDR1 and CDR2 from the germline V gene are SGHAT and FQNNGV. The CDR3 region has the DNA TGTGCCAGCAGCTCCGAGGGGCCGGACCCTTTCCAAGAGACCCAGTACTTC. Translating gives CASSSEGPDPFQETQYF.

The CDR3 region has the DNA TGTGCCAGCAGCTTGGATAGCGGGAGGATCTACAATGAGCAGTTCTTC. It specifies CASSLDSGRIYNEQFF. V is TRBV5-6 and J is TRBJ2-1; 10 nucleotides align to TRBD2. CDR1 is SGHDT, CDR2 YYEEEE, per germline. The ends lost 0 bases at V and 3 bases at J; junction bases unmatched: 3. This CDR3 has 16 amino acids.

This clonotype was recorded a few times. This chain connects TRBV4-1 to TRBJ2-7; 7 nucleotides line up with TRBD1. Trimming removed 0 bases from V and 2 bases from J; junction bases left unmatched: 7. The germline CDR1 and CDR2 sequences are MGHRA and YSYEKL. This CDR3 contains 16 residues. CDR3 residues: CASSQDLNRGTYEQYF. The CDR3 DNA follows: TGCGCCAGCAGCCAAGATTTGAACAGGGGTACCTACGAGCAGTACTTC.

The genes are TRBV4-1 and TRBJ1-2; 9 bases match TRBD1. The germline V gene has CDR1 MGHRA and CDR2 YSYEKL. CDR3 length: 14 residues. The junction had 5 bases not matched to a gene; V was cut back by 4 bases and J by 5 bases. CDR3 region: CASSPGQGRYGYTF. The CDR3 DNA reads as TGCGCCAGCAGCCCCGGACAGGGGAGATATGGCTACACCTTC.

This clonotype has a handful of counts. The rearrangement links TRBV29-1 to TRBJ2-1; D perhaps matches TRBD2 (6 bases). V was shortened by 4 bases and J by 7 bases, with 17 bases between the two germline ends. CDR3 length: 14 residues. Germline V gene sequence: CDR1 SQVTM, CDR2 ANQGSEA. The CDR3 reads CSVATGVAPNEQFF. The CDR3 DNA follows: TGCAGCGTTGCCACGGGAGTGGCGCCTAATGAGCAGTTCTTC.

This clonotype was counted a few times. The chain carries TRBV5-1 and TRBJ1-1, with no clear D. This CDR3 is 12 amino acids long. CDR1 and CDR2 (germline): SGHRS, YFSETQ. V was trimmed by 4 bases and J by 3 bases, leaving 7 bases between them. CDR3 sequence reads: CASSHGDTEAFF. As DNA, the CDR3 is TGCGCCAGCAGCCATGGAGACACTGAAGCTTTCTTT.

This clonotype was observed at least ten times. This rearrangement joins TRBV24-1 to TRBJ2-5; possible D gene TRBD2, 6 bases. This CDR3 has 15 amino acids. CDR1 and CDR2 from the germline V gene are KGHDR and SFDVKD. V gave up 5 bases and J gave up 6 bases, with 18 bases separating them. The CDR3 region has the DNA TGTGCCACCAGTGCGTCGAGTGGAGGGAGGCAGACCCAGTACTTC. Protein product: CATSASSGGRQTQYF.

This clonotype was seen a handful of times. The V and J genes are TRBV10-3 and TRBJ1-4, with D possibly matching TRBD1 (6 bases). The CDR3 loop spans 15 amino acids. V lost 6 bases and J 4 bases, leaving 15 bases between the germline ends. CDR1 ENHRY and CDR2 SYGVKD come from the germline V gene. This CDR3 reads CAISGQTGINEKLFF. The CDR3 DNA is TGTGCCATCAGCGGACAGACTGGAATTAATGAAAAACTGTTTTTT.

The rearrangement links TRBV12-3 or TRBV12-4 to TRBJ2-1; D is perhaps TRBD1 (5 bases). This CDR3 region has 12 residues. Trimming pared 7 bases from V and 7 bases from J, leaving 11 bases between. The CDR3 spells CASTTDRNEQFF. DNA of the CDR3: TGTGCCAGCACCACCGACAGAAATGAGCAGTTCTTC.

The chain has TRBV4-3 and TRBJ2-7; no definite D call. V lost 3 bases, J lost 3 bases, and 9 bases lay in between. The CDR3 totals 13 residues. The germline gives CDR1 LGHNA, CDR2 YSLEER. CDR3 nucleotides: TGCGCCAGCAGCCAGTCAACGAGCTACGAGCAGTACTTC. Translated, it gives CASSQSTSYEQYF.

The rearrangement uses TRBV9 and TRBJ1-3, with TRBD1 matching over 10 bases. CDR1 is SGDLS and CDR2 is YYNGEE in the germline V gene. The CDR3 runs to 16 residues. V lost 4 bases to trimming and J lost 8 bases; unmatched junction nucleotides: 12. As DNA, the CDR3 is TGTGCCAGCAGCCCGAGTTTGACAGGGGGCACGGACACCATATATTTT. This encodes CASSPSLTGGTDTIYF.

This rearrangement joins TRBV7-9 to TRBJ2-5, with a weak D call TRBD2 (5 bases). Trimming took off 1 base at V and 6 bases at J, with 12 bases between the two ends. This CDR3 region has 14 residues. Germline CDR1 SEHNR, CDR2 FQNEAQ (reference sequence). The CDR3 bases are TGTGCCAGCAGCTTAGGGGAGAGGGTGAAGACCCAGTACTTC. This gives the protein CASSLGERVKTQYF.

This clonotype was counted many times. V usage is TRBV6-2 or TRBV6-3 and J usage is TRBJ2-7; TRBD2 matches 11 bases. The CDR3 extends over 15 amino acids. With V trimmed by 2 bases and J by 3 bases, 3 bases remained unmatched. Germline CDR1 MNHEY, CDR2 SVGEGT. The chain's CDR3 is CASSYEGTSGYEQYF. For the CDR3, the DNA is TGTGCCAGCAGTTACGAGGGGACTAGCGGCTACGAGCAGTACTTC.

The chain is built from TRBV12-3 or TRBV12-4 and TRBJ2-7, with TRBD2 identical over 7 bases. There are 12 residues in the CDR3. Trimming took 8 bases from V and 7 from J; bases not matched to a gene: 8. The CDR3 nucleotides read TGTGCCAGCCTATTTTCGGGGGGTGAGCAGTACTTC. Translating gives CASLFSGGEQYF.